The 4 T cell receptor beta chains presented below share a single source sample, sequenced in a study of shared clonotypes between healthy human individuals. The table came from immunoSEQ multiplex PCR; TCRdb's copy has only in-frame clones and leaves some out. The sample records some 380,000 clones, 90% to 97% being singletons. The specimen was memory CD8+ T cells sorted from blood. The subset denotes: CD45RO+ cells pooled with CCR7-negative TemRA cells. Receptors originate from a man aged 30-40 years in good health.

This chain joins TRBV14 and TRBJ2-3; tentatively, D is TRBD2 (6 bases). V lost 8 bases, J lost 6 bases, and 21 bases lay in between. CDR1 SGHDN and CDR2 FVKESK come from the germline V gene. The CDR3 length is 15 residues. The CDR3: CASAEGPGSVDTQYF. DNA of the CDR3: TGTGCCAGCGCGGAGGGTCCGGGTAGTGTGGATACGCAGTATTTT. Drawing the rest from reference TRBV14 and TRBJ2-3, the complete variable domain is EAGVTQFPSHSVIEKGQTVTLRCDPISGHDNLYWYRRVMGKEIKFLLHFVKESKQDESGMPNNRFLAERTGGTYSTLKVQPAELEDSGVYFCASAEGPGSVDTQYFGPGTRLTVL.

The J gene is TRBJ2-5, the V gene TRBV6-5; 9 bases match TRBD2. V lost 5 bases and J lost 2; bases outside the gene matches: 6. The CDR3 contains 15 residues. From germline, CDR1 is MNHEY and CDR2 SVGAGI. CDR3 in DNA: TGTGCCAGCAGTCTAATAGCGGGGGTTCAAGAGACCCAGTACTTC. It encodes CASSLIAGVQETQYF.

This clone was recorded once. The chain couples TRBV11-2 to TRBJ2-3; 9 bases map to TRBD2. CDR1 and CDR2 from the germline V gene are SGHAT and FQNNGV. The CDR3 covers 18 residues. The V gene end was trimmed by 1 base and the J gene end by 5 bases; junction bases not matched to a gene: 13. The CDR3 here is CASSLGRRASGMEDTQYF. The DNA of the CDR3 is TGTGCCAGCAGCTTAGGACGTAGGGCTAGCGGGATGGAAGATACGCAGTATTTT.

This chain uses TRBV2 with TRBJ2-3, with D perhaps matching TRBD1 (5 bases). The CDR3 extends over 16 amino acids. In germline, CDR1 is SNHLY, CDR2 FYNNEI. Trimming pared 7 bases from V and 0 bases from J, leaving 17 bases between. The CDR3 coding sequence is TGTGCCAGCACCTTAACAGGTGGATCTAGCACAGATACGCAGTATTTT. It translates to CASTLTGGSSTDTQYF. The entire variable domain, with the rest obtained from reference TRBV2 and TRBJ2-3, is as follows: EPEVTQTPSHQVTQMGQEVILRCVPISNHLYFYWYRQILGQKVEFLVSFYNNEISEKSEIFDDQFSVERPDGSNFTLKIRSTKLEDSAMYFCASTLTGGSSTDTQYFGPGTRLTVL.